The clone carrying this TCR beta chain was counted at least ten times. The V and J ends lost 4 bases and 7 bases, in that order; junction bases with no gene match: 4. The CDR3 spans 13 residues. Germline CDR1 reads SGHAT; CDR2 reads FQDESV (reference sequence). Time point: newly diagnosed GD, antithyroid drugs for less than 3 months. From RNA extracted from PBMCs, the TCR library was made. Both iRepertoire HTBI primers and Arm-PCR of CDR3 regions were used to build the TCR beta libraries. TCRdb re-called the multiplex PCR reads with MiXCR, one entry per CDR3 protein. The sample has about 620,000 distinct CDR3 sequences, around 17% seen once. This entry comes from a study of regulatory T cells in long-lasting Graves disease. This sample was also put to use in a study of T cells in Graves' hyperthyroidism and ophthalmopathy.

V is TRBV11-1 and J is TRBJ1-5, with TRBD1 matching 7 bases. This clonotype originated in a woman aged 25-40 years with Graves disease. The source material was peripheral blood mononuclear cells (PBMCs), sampled at new diagnosis, from a patient treated with antithyroid drugs. The CDR3 reads CASSSDRAQPQHF. Written as DNA, the CDR3 is TGTGCCAGCAGCTCCGACAGGGCACAGCCCCAGCATTTT. The full variable domain, with the rest looked up from reference TRBV11-1 and TRBJ1-5, is EAEVAQSPRYKITEKSQAVAFWCDPISGHATLYWYRQILGQGPELLVQFQDESVVDDSQLPKDRFSAERLKGVDSTLKIQPAELGDSAMYLCASSSDRAQPQHFGDGTRLSIL.